The rows below give T cell receptor beta chains drawn from one sample of a study of OX40 agonist ivuxolimab in advanced cancers. Produced via immunoSEQ multiplex PCR; TCRdb's table is partial and in-frame only. The top ten hold approximately 8% of the sample, which has roughly 76,000 clones, about 86% seen once. The specimen comprised CD4+ or CD8+ T cells sorted from blood, sampled in a trial of the OX40 agonist ivuxolimab. The receptors were sampled from an adult with an advanced solid tumor such as melanoma, head and neck, liver or kidney cancer. The CDR3 runs from the conserved cysteine through the conserved F or W. D genes are given only for firm matches. The size entry is marked missing in some rows and otherwise reads once, few, many or a size class.

clone size	V gene	D gene	J gene	CDR3 DNA	CDR3 protein
.	TRBV5-4	.	TRBJ2-1	TGTGCCAGCAGCCCAAGACAGGCCAATGAGCAGTTCTTC	CASSPRQANEQFF
.	TRBV5-4	.	TRBJ2-1	TGTGCCAGCAGCTTGGTGAGCTCCTACAATGAGCAGTTCTTC	CASSLVSSYNEQFF
.	TRBV28	TRBD1	TRBJ1-5	TGTGCCAGCAGACTTACACAGGGGTTTTCTTACAGTCAGCCCCAGCATTTT	CASRLTQGFSYSQPQHF
.	TRBV5-4	TRBD2	TRBJ2-7	TGTGCCAGCAGCTTGGACGGGGGGGCCTACGAGCAGTACTTC	CASSLDGGAYEQYF
.	TRBV7-9	.	TRBJ2-1	TGTGCCAGCAGCTTAGCGGGAGGGGGGAATGAGCAGTTCTTC	CASSLAGGGNEQFF
.	TRBV18	.	TRBJ2-3	TGTGCCAGCTGTTCCGGAAGGGGAGCCCCCACAGATACGCAGTATTTT	CASCSGRGAPTDTQYF
.	TRBV30	.	TRBJ2-1	TGTGCCTGGTGTATAAGCTCCTACAATGAGCAGTTCTTC	CAWCISSYNEQFF
few	TRBV5-1	.	TRBJ2-1	TGCGCCAGCAGCTTGGCCGGGTCCCTCTCCTACAATGAGCAGTTCTTC	CASSLAGSLSYNEQFF
.	TRBV25-1	TRBD1	TRBJ2-5	TGTGCCAGCAGTGTGCCGGGACAGGGGAGTGTAAGGAAGACCCAGTACTTC	CASSVPGQGSVRKTQYF
.	TRBV5-1	.	TRBJ1-4	TGCGCCAGCAGCTTTGCCCCGTTAGGTAATGAAAAACTGTTTTTT	CASSFAPLGNEKLFF
.	TRBV5-6	.	TRBJ2-5	TGTGCCAGCAGCTTTGGCTTGAGCGGAGGGAACCAAGAGACCCAGTACTTC	CASSFGLSGGNQETQYF
.	TRBV15	TRBD2	TRBJ2-1	TGTGCCACCAGCTCAAGGGACTATCCAAATGAGCAGTTCTTC	CATSSRDYPNEQFF
.	TRBV7-9	.	TRBJ1-1	TGTGCCAGCAGCCCAGCGCTCGGGGGAGTAGCTTTCTTT	CASSPALGGVAFF
.	TRBV5-1	.	TRBJ1-2	TGCGCCAGCAGCTTGGACACGCATGGCTACACCTTC	CASSLDTHGYTF
.	TRBV5-4	.	TRBJ2-5	TGTGCCAGCAGCTTGGGAAGGGAAGGGAAGACCCAGTACTTC	CASSLGREGKTQYF
.	TRBV6-5	.	TRBJ2-6	TGTGCCAGCAGTAGGAGGGCTGGGGCCAACGTCCTGACTTTC	CASSRRAGANVLTF
.	TRBV19	.	TRBJ2-2	TGTGCCAGTAGTATAGCGGGCTTCACCGGGGAGCTGTTTTTT	CASSIAGFTGELFF